Detailed here is one T cell receptor (beta chain). Its antigen is still unknown. The data stem from a study of T cells after yellow fever vaccination. Whole-study results and caveats: CD4 and CD8 compartments shared a small share of clonotypes, likely from convergent recombination.

TCRdb recomputed calls from the 5' RACE reads with MiXCR, one row per CDR3 protein. The data hold 450,000 to 550,000 distinct CDR3 sequences, with less than 25% observed a single time. Trimming shortened V by 6 bases and J by 2 bases, and 11 bases separated the two germline ends. The CDR3 extends over 13 amino acids. The TCR originated in a man younger than 35 who received the YFV17D yellow fever vaccine. Sequencing used PBMCs, obtained about 21 days after the first yellow fever vaccination. The rearrangement joins TRBV12-3 or TRBV12-4 to TRBJ2-7; D is unclear. CDR3 DNA sequence: TGTGCCAGCAGCCAGACCGAAACCTACGAGCAGTACTTC. Protein: CASSQTETYEQYF.